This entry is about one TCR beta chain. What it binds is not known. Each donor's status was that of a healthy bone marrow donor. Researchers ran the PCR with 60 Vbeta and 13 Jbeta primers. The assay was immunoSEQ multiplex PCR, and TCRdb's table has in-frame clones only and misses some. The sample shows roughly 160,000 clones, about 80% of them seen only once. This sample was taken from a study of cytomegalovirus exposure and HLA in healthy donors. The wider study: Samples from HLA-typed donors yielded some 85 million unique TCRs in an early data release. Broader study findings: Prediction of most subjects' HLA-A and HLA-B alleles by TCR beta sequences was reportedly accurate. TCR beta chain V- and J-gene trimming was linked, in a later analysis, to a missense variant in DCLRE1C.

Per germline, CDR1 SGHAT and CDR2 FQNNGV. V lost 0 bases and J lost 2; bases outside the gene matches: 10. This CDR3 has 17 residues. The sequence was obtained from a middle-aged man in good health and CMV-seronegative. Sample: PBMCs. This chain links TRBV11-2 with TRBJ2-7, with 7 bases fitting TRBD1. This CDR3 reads CASSLDIRQGFPYEQYF. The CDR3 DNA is TGTGCCAGCAGCTTAGATATCCGACAGGGCTTCCCCTACGAGCAGTACTTC.